These T cell receptor beta chains were read from a single sample in a study of T cell responses to AZD1222 COVID-19 vaccine. The assay was immunoSEQ multiplex PCR, and TCRdb's table has in-frame clones only and misses some. In the table there are approximately 160,000 clones, 85% to 95% of which are singletons. This sample comprised peripheral blood, obtained on day 0 of AZD1222 vaccination. Receptor source: an adult in good health. Each CDR3 is given with its conserved first and last residue. The D gene is left open where the match is weak. The size entry is marked missing in some rows and otherwise reads once, few, many or a size class.

j_gene: TRBJ1-2
abundance: NA
v_gene: TRBV3-1/TRBV3-2
d_gene: NA
CDR3nt: TGTGCCAGCAGCCCAATGGTACCGGCTAACTATGGCTACACCTTC
CDR3aa: CASSPMVPANYGYTF

j_gene: TRBJ1-2
abundance: NA
v_gene: TRBV19
d_gene: TRBD1
CDR3nt: TGTGCCAGTAGCAATCCGGGACAGGGGCGCGGCGGCTACACCTTC
CDR3aa: CASSNPGQGRGGYTF

j_gene: TRBJ1-3
abundance: NA
v_gene: TRBV10-3
d_gene: NA
CDR3nt: TGTGCCATCAGTGAGAGAGAGTCGGTAAACGGAAACACCATATATTTT
CDR3aa: CAISERESVNGNTIYF

j_gene: TRBJ2-1
abundance: NA
v_gene: TRBV7-2
d_gene: NA
CDR3nt: TGTGCCAGCAGCTTAAAAGCGGGTTCGATCAATGAGCAGTTCTTC
CDR3aa: CASSLKAGSINEQFF

j_gene: TRBJ1-6
abundance: NA
v_gene: TRBV7-3
d_gene: NA
CDR3nt: TGTGCCAGCAGCAGAGGGGGGAATTCACCCCTCCACTTT
CDR3aa: CASSRGGNSPLHF

j_gene: TRBJ2-4
abundance: NA
v_gene: TRBV30
d_gene: NA
CDR3nt: TGTGCCTGGGGTGGTTGGAACATTCAGTACTTC
CDR3aa: CAWGGWNIQYF

j_gene: TRBJ2-2
abundance: NA
v_gene: TRBV7-3
d_gene: NA
CDR3nt: TGTGCCAGCAGCTGGGACACCGGGGAGCTGTTTTTT
CDR3aa: CASSWDTGELFF

j_gene: TRBJ2-1
abundance: NA
v_gene: TRBV7-9
d_gene: TRBD2
CDR3nt: TGTGCCAGCAGCGCACGGACTAGCGCGCCCTCAAAGAAGCAGTTCTTC
CDR3aa: CASSARTSAPSKKQFF

j_gene: TRBJ1-6
abundance: NA
v_gene: TRBV5-5
d_gene: NA
CDR3nt: TGTGCCAGCGGTCTGACCCGGACAGACTACAATTCACCCCTCCACTTT
CDR3aa: CASGLTRTDYNSPLHF

j_gene: TRBJ1-2
abundance: NA
v_gene: TRBV5-1
d_gene: TRBD1
CDR3nt: TGCGCCAGCAGCCCCGGGACAGGGCCACCCGGCCATGGCTACACCTTC
CDR3aa: CASSPGTGPPGHGYTF

j_gene: TRBJ1-5
abundance: few
v_gene: TRBV2
d_gene: NA
CDR3nt: TGTGCCAGCAGAGAAGTAGGGCGGCGGGAACAGCCCCAGCATTTT
CDR3aa: CASREVGRREQPQHF

j_gene: TRBJ2-2
abundance: NA
v_gene: TRBV25-1
d_gene: NA
CDR3nt: TGTGCCAGCAGTAGACCGGGGGGCAGCGGGGAGCTGTTTTTT
CDR3aa: CASSRPGGSGELFF

j_gene: TRBJ2-3
abundance: NA
v_gene: TRBV15
d_gene: NA
CDR3nt: TGTGCCACCAGCAGAGATCCAGAAACTCCCACAGATACGCAGTATTTT
CDR3aa: CATSRDPETPTDTQYF

j_gene: TRBJ2-1
abundance: once
v_gene: TRBV30
d_gene: NA
CDR3nt: TGTGCCTGGAGTACCGCTGGTGAGCAGTTCTTC
CDR3aa: CAWSTAGEQFF

j_gene: TRBJ1-5
abundance: NA
v_gene: TRBV10-2
d_gene: NA
CDR3nt: TGCGCCAGCAGTGAGTCTGGGGTTACCAATCAGCCCCAGCATTTT
CDR3aa: CASSESGVTNQPQHF

j_gene: TRBJ1-2
abundance: NA
v_gene: TRBV28
d_gene: NA
CDR3nt: TGTGCCAGTCACCATCCCGGGGGCGGGGACTATGTAGGCTACACCTTC
CDR3aa: CASHHPGGGDYVGYTF

j_gene: TRBJ1-1
abundance: NA
v_gene: TRBV27
d_gene: NA
CDR3nt: TGTGCCAGCAGAAACGCACTCAGCACTAGCCGGTGGGCTTTCTTT
CDR3aa: CASRNALSTSRWAFF